A selection of T cell receptor beta chains follows, all from one sample in a study of blood T cell repertoires in COVID-19. Clones were read by immunoSEQ multiplex PCR, and TCRdb kept only the in-frame ones, dropping some. The profile shows about 220,000 clones, 90% of them singletons. Source material: PBMCs or T cells enriched from blood (not recorded which). The receptors derive from a man aged 25 to 40 who had been exposed to COVID-19. CDR3s include the opening cysteine and the closing phenylalanine or tryptophan. A D gene is named only where the DNA matches it firmly. Size is omitted from some rows. Given values are once, few, many or a class for expanded clones.

TRBJ2-7 | . | TRBV19 | once | CASSIFLGDSYEQYF | TGTGCCAGTAGTATATTTCTGGGAGACTCCTACGAGCAGTACTTC
TRBJ2-5 | . | TRBV10-3 | . | CAISERTQETQYF | TGTGCCATCAGTGAGCGGACTCAAGAGACCCAGTACTTC
TRBJ1-1 | . | TRBV7-9 | many | CASSSRQVNTEAFF | TGTGCCAGCAGCTCCCGACAGGTTAACACTGAAGCTTTCTTT
TRBJ1-1 | . | TRBV6-2/TRBV6-3 | . | CASSYGAVGEFGEAFF | TGTGCCAGCAGTTATGGGGCAGTTGGAGAATTCGGTGAAGCTTTCTTT
TRBJ1-1 | . | TRBV7-2 | . | CASSPHTTGMRFRNTEAFF | TGTGCCAGCAGCCCCCACACGACGGGGATGCGTTTTCGGAACACTGAAGCTTTCTTT
TRBJ2-3 | TRBD2 | TRBV27 | . | CASRRLAVFTDTQYF | TGTGCCAGCAGGCGACTAGCGGTATTCACAGATACGCAGTATTTT
TRBJ2-7 | TRBD2 | TRBV10-3 | . | CATATSPYEQYF | TGTGCCACCGCGACTAGCCCCTACGAGCAGTACTTC
TRBJ1-5 | TRBD1 | TRBV24-1 | . | CATKGTGVTLGKNQPQHF | TGTGCCACCAAGGGGACAGGGGTGACATTGGGGAAGAATCAGCCCCAGCATTTT
TRBJ2-7 | . | TRBV19 | . | CASTQRWGRGGSYEQYF | TGTGCCAGTACCCAGCGATGGGGAAGAGGGGGTTCCTACGAGCAGTACTTC
TRBJ1-4 | TRBD1 | TRBV4-1 | . | CASSQWTGEDEKLFF | TGCGCCAGCAGCCAGTGGACAGGGGAGGATGAAAAACTGTTTTTT
TRBJ1-6 | . | TRBV11-2 | . | CASSLDSDSPLHF | TGTGCCAGCAGCTTAGATTCGGATTCACCCCTCCACTTT
TRBJ2-1 | . | TRBV12-3/TRBV12-4 | once | CASSLGLENEQFF | TGTGCCAGCAGCCTGGGACTGGAAAATGAGCAGTTCTTC
TRBJ2-1 | . | TRBV5-1 | . | CASSTLGDTTNNEQFF | TGCGCCAGCAGCACCCTTGGGGACACCACCAACAATGAGCAGTTCTTC
TRBJ1-6 | . | TRBV19 | . | CASSHLLVVGNSPLHF | TGTGCCAGTAGTCACCTCCTTGTAGTCGGTAATTCACCCCTCCACTTT
TRBJ2-1 | TRBD2 | TRBV7-9 | . | CASSPLAGGRWVEQFF | TGTGCCAGCAGCCCCTTAGCGGGGGGGAGGTGGGTTGAGCAGTTCTTC
TRBJ1-2 | TRBD1 | TRBV29-1 | . | CSGSDRGRGYTF | TGCAGCGGCTCTGACAGGGGAAGAGGCTACACCTTC
TRBJ2-7 | . | TRBV6-2/TRBV6-3 | . | CASSLGHPSLYF | TGTGCCAGCAGTTTAGGACACCCTTCTCTGTACTTC
TRBJ2-2 | TRBD1 | TRBV4-1 | . | CASSQVGTGGTGELFF | TGCGCCAGCAGCCAAGTTGGGACAGGGGGCACCGGGGAGCTGTTTTTT
TRBJ2-7 | TRBD1 | TRBV7-2 | . | CASSPRTGTSSEQYF | TGTGCCAGCAGCCCCCGGACAGGGACATCCTCGGAGCAGTACTTC
TRBJ1-1 | TRBD1 | TRBV4-1 | few | CASSQGRAGGWDTEAFF | TGCGCCAGCAGCCAAGGACGGGCAGGGGGCTGGGACACTGAAGCTTTCTTT
TRBJ1-1 | . | TRBV14 | . | CASSFLEAQGKAFF | TGTGCCAGCAGCTTTTTGGAAGCGCAGGGTAAAGCTTTCTTT
TRBJ2-2 | TRBD2 | TRBV7-2 | once | CASSLSGGYGELFF | TGTGCCAGCAGCTTAAGCGGGGGGTACGGGGAGCTGTTTTTT
TRBJ2-7 | . | TRBV5-1 | . | CASSLGTRRLYEQYF | TGCGCCAGCAGCTTGGGTACTAGACGCCTTTACGAGCAGTACTTC
TRBJ2-5 | . | TRBV4-1 | . | CASKASIGTQYF | TGCGCCAGCAAGGCTAGCATTGGGACCCAGTACTTC
TRBJ2-7 | TRBD1 | TRBV5-6 | . | CASSFLAGGEQYF | TGTGCCAGCAGCTTTTTGGCAGGGGGCGAGCAGTACTTC
TRBJ2-2 | . | TRBV5-1 | . | CASSLYQTMNTGELFF | TGCGCCAGCAGCTTGTATCAGACTATGAACACCGGGGAGCTGTTTTTT
TRBJ1-1 | . | TRBV29-1 | . | CSVEEAFGSRTEAFF | TGCAGCGTCGAAGAGGCTTTCGGTTCTAGGACTGAAGCTTTCTTT
TRBJ2-5 | TRBD1 | TRBV9 | . | CASSTGGPGETQYF | TGTGCCAGCAGCACAGGGGGCCCGGGGGAGACCCAGTACTTC
TRBJ2-2 | . | TRBV12-3/TRBV12-4 | . | CASSATGPGELFF | TGTGCCAGCAGTGCTACAGGGCCCGGGGAGCTGTTTTTT
TRBJ2-3 | . | TRBV7-2 | . | CASSFQGLGGTDTQYF | TGTGCCAGCAGCTTCCAGGGGTTGGGGGGCACAGATACGCAGTATTTT
TRBJ2-1 | TRBD2 | TRBV5-4 | . | CASSLGLADYNEQFF | TGTGCCAGCAGCTTGGGACTAGCCGACTACAATGAGCAGTTCTTC
TRBJ1-2 | . | TRBV30 | . | CAWNLGTPFNYGYTF | TGTGCCTGGAATCTGGGGACACCTTTTAACTATGGCTACACCTTC
TRBJ2-1 | TRBD2 | TRBV20-1 | few | CSASTGTSGRDEQFF | TGCAGTGCTAGTACCGGGACTAGCGGGAGAGATGAGCAGTTCTTC
TRBJ1-2 | . | TRBV10-3 | once | CAISESGGLNYGYTF | TGTGCCATCAGTGAATCGGGGGGACTTAACTATGGCTACACCTTC
TRBJ2-7 | TRBD1 | TRBV5-1 | once | CASSRTGTDYEQYF | TGCGCCAGCAGCCGTACGGGGACAGACTACGAGCAGTACTTC
TRBJ2-5 | TRBD2 | TRBV15 | . | CATSRAAGGETQYF | TGTGCCACCAGCAGAGCTGCGGGAGGAGAGACCCAGTACTTC
TRBJ1-2 | . | TRBV11-2 | . | CASSLELGAGGYTF | TGTGCCAGCAGCTTAGAACTGGGGGCGGGCGGCTACACCTTC
TRBJ2-7 | TRBD1 | TRBV25-1 | . | CASSAGTGPYEQYF | TGTGCCAGCAGTGCCGGGACAGGGCCCTACGAGCAGTACTTC
TRBJ2-2 | . | TRBV7-2 | few | CASSLDGGRTGELFF | TGTGCCAGCAGCTTAGACGGGGGGCGGACCGGGGAGCTGTTTTTT
TRBJ2-5 | TRBD1 | TRBV3-1/TRBV3-2 | . | CASSQAFFGQGAGETQYF | TGTGCCAGCAGCCAAGCCTTCTTCGGGCAGGGGGCTGGAGAGACCCAGTACTTC
TRBJ1-1 | . | TRBV5-4 | . | CASSTDHRAQNTEAFF | TGTGCCAGCAGCACAGACCACAGGGCCCAGAACACTGAAGCTTTCTTT
TRBJ2-3 | . | TRBV7-9 | . | CASSRDSRSDTQYF | TGTGCCAGCAGCCGGGACTCAAGATCAGATACGCAGTATTTT
TRBJ2-7 | TRBD1 | TRBV7-9 | . | CASRGAPGGSYEQYF | TGTGCCAGCAGAGGAGCCCCAGGGGGCAGCTACGAGCAGTACTTC
TRBJ2-5 | . | TRBV15 | . | CATSTLAGGETQYF | TGTGCCACCAGCACACTAGCTGGCGGAGAGACCCAGTACTTC
TRBJ1-6 | . | TRBV10-1 | . | CASSESTYSPLHF | TGCGCCAGCAGTGAGTCGACTTATTCACCCCTCCACTTT
TRBJ2-7 | TRBD1 | TRBV5-1 | . | CASSPGQGQPGEQYF | TGCGCCAGCAGCCCAGGACAGGGCCAACCGGGTGAGCAGTACTTC
TRBJ2-1 | . | TRBV3-1/TRBV3-2 | once | CASSQGRSSEQFF | TGTGCCAGCAGCCAAGGTAGATCTTCGGAGCAGTTCTTC
TRBJ2-2 | TRBD2 | TRBV29-1 | once | CSVAPRGGSGELFF | TGCAGCGTCGCACCCCGGGGAGGGTCCGGGGAGCTGTTTTTT
TRBJ2-3 | . | TRBV4-1 | . | CASSQAGGTDTQYF | TGCGCCAGCAGCCAAGCCGGGGGTACAGATACGCAGTATTTT
TRBJ2-2 | TRBD2 | TRBV27 | . | CASSLGLAGGPGTGELFF | TGTGCCAGCAGTTTAGGACTAGCGGGGGGGCCGGGCACCGGGGAGCTGTTTTTT
TRBJ2-7 | . | TRBV25-1 | . | CASRQTDTYEQYF | TGTGCCAGCCGTCAGACTGATACCTACGAGCAGTACTTC
TRBJ1-2 | TRBD1 | TRBV19 | . | CASSTGNRGGRGYTF | TGTGCCAGTAGTACGGGGAACAGGGGTGGACGTGGCTACACCTTC
TRBJ2-5 | . | TRBV7-2 | . | CASSLRGVVLRVETQYF | TGTGCCAGCAGTCTTAGAGGTGTCGTCCTCCGGGTTGAGACCCAGTACTTC
TRBJ1-2 | . | TRBV7-3 | . | CASSLDPGVYGYTF | TGTGCCAGCAGCCTTGACCCAGGTGTCTATGGCTACACCTTC
TRBJ2-7 | . | TRBV11-1 | . | CASSNWEYEQYF | TGTGCCAGCAGCAACTGGGAGTACGAGCAGTACTTC
TRBJ2-7 | TRBD2 | TRBV7-6 | . | CASSALAGALTYEQYF | TGTGCCAGCAGCGCACTAGCGGGGGCCTTAACCTACGAGCAGTACTTC
TRBJ2-7 | . | TRBV7-9 | . | CASSLGGLSYEQYF | TGTGCCAGCAGCTTGGGGGGGCTCTCCTACGAGCAGTACTTC
TRBJ2-5 | . | TRBV30 | . | CACERGGTQYF | TGTGCCTGTGAAAGGGGTGGGACCCAGTACTTC
TRBJ2-7 | TRBD1 | TRBV5-1 | . | CASSWDRGHEQYF | TGCGCCAGCAGCTGGGACAGGGGCCACGAGCAGTACTTC
TRBJ2-1 | . | TRBV20-1 | . | CSASAPAVGSNEQFF | TGCAGTGCTAGTGCCCCCGCGGTGGGTTCCAATGAGCAGTTCTTC